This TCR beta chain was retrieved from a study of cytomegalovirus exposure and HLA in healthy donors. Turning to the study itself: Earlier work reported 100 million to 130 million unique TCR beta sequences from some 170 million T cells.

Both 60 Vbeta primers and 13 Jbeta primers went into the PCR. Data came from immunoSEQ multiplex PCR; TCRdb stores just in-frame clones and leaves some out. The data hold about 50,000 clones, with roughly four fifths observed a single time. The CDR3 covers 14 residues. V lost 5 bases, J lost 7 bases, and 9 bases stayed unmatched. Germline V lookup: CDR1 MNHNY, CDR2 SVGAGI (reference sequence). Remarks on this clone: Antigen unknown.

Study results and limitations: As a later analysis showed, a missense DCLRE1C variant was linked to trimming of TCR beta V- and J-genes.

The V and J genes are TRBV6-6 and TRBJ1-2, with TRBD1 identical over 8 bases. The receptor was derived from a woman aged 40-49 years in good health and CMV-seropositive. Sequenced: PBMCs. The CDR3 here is CASSPPGQAGGYTF. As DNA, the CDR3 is TGTGCCAGCAGTCCCCCGGGACAGGCTGGTGGCTACACCTTC.